Below are 18 T cell receptor beta chains sequenced from a single sample in a study of metastatic and nonmetastatic thyroid tumors. TCRdb reprocessed the PCR reads via MiXCR. This sample carries 15,000 to 20,000 clones, about 29% of them seen once, and the ten largest clones take around 15%. Before thyroid surgery, none of the patients had received any treatment. The sequenced material came from tumor tissue. The receptors stem from a female donor with papillary thyroid cancer or a benign thyroid nodule (not recorded which). Some clones in this sample may be carry-over from other donors' samples.

This clone has more than one count but fewer than ten. The junction departs from the called germline gene at one end, perhaps through a read error. This sequence joins TRBV27 and TRBJ1-1; 10 bases are a match to TRBD1. Germline lookup yields CDR1 MNHEY and CDR2 SMNVEV (reference sequence). The CDR3 sequence is 16 residues long. CDR3 DNA sequence: TGTGCCAGTAGTTCCGCGACAGGGGGCTCATGGGCTGAAGCTTTATTT. Residues: CASSSATGGSWAEALF.

As for this clone: An end of the junction differs from the germline gene, which may be a read error. This rearrangement joins TRBV5-1 to TRBJ1-3, with D possibly TRBD1 on 6 matching bases. The CDR3 length is 15 residues. Germline V lookup: CDR1 SGHRS, CDR2 YFSETQ. DNA for the CDR3: TGCGCCAGCAGCTTGGCCGGGGGGCCCAGAAACATCATATATTTT. Encoded protein: CASSLAGGPRNIIYF.

By share of the sample, this clone is medium-sized. The V call is TRBV19, the J call TRBJ2-2, with 8 bases that match TRBD1. Germline-derived CDR1 and CDR2 are LNHDA and SQIVND (reference sequence). J was trimmed by 1 base and V by 5 bases; bases with no gene match: 0. The CDR3 loop spans 14 amino acids. The CDR3 nucleotides are TGTGCCAGTAGTGGACAGGGGAACACCGGGGAGCTGTTTTTT. Translating it yields CASSGQGNTGELFF.

Comments on this clone: A single base separates this from a much larger clone, so it may be a read error. The chain employs TRBV4-2 and TRBJ2-7; D unclear. This CDR3 spans 15 amino acids. Germline CDR1 reads LGHNA; CDR2 reads YNFKEQ. The V and J ends lost 11 bases and 2 bases respectively, with 22 bases between them. CDR3 sequence reads: CAGKSASSATYEQYF. Here the CDR3 DNA reads TGTGCCGGCAAGTCCGCGTCATCAGCGACCTACGAGCAGTACTTC.

In this sample, this clone turned up many times. The V call is TRBV28, the J call TRBJ1-4; 8 bases match TRBD1. Per the germline V gene, CDR1 is MDHEN and CDR2 is SYDVKM. J gave up 7 bases and V 6 bases, and 13 bases lay outside the gene matches. CDR3 length equals 16 residues. The CDR3 here is CASRPLTGGGGEKLFF. Written as DNA, the CDR3 is TGTGCCAGCAGACCACTAACAGGGGGTGGGGGTGAAAAACTGTTTTTT.

V usage is TRBV24-1 and J usage is TRBJ2-7; TRBD2 matches at 13 bases. The CDR3 contains 20 residues. Unmatched junction bases numbered 26, after V lost 10 bases and J lost 6 bases. The germline CDR1 and CDR2 sequences are KGHDR and SFDVKD. This CDR3 is CATAGRDTRGAGTSGVEQYF. Here the CDR3 DNA reads TGTGCCACAGCGGGGCGCGACACTCGCGGGGCCGGGACTAGCGGGGTCGAGCAGTACTTC.

This clone was found a few times. Mismatch with germline at one junction end may stem from a read error. J is TRBJ1-2 and V is TRBV10-1; D remains ambiguous. There are 13 residues in the CDR3. Germline V lookup: CDR1 WNHNN, CDR2 SYGVQD (reference sequence). CDR3 amino acids: CASSYDPEGGYAF. The CDR3 nucleotides read TGCGCCAGCAGTTACGACCCAGAGGGTGGCTACGCCTTC.

This clone was counted ten times or more. This chain uses TRBV18 with TRBJ2-5, with 10 bases aligning to TRBD1. Germline CDR1 is KGHSH and CDR2 is LQKENI. The ends lost 3 bases at V and 5 bases at J; junction bases unmatched: 6. The CDR3 extends over 15 amino acids. The CDR3 is CASSPPGQGYETQYF. The CDR3 DNA sequence: TGTGCCAGCTCACCTCCGGGACAGGGGTATGAGACCCAGTACTTC.

This clone is medium-sized (0.01 to 0.1%) within its sample. V usage is TRBV19 and J usage is TRBJ2-3; D might be TRBD1 or TRBD2, each matching 5 bases. The CDR3 loop spans 13 amino acids. Germline V gene data show CDR1 as LNHDA and CDR2 as SQIVND (reference sequence). The V and J ends lost 3 bases and 6 bases respectively, with 10 bases between them. In DNA, the CDR3 is TGTGCCAGTAGTATCGGGGCCTTCGATACGCAGTATTTT. Translated, it gives CASSIGAFDTQYF.

The chain recombines TRBV2 with TRBJ2-7; D is ambiguous. This CDR3 comprises 14 residues. Germline values: CDR1 SNHLY, CDR2 FYNNEI. The germline V and J ends were trimmed by 6 bases and 6 bases, with 18 bases remaining between them. The CDR3 nucleotides read TGTGCCAGCAGGCCGGCTGGACCTCTCCCCGAGCAGTACTTC. Translating it yields CASRPAGPLPEQYF.

This clone came up many times. The chain uses TRBV28 and TRBJ1-4; 8 bases fit TRBD1. V trimming: 5 bases; J trimming: 8 bases; junction bases outside the gene matches: 7. This CDR3 spans 14 amino acids. Germline V CDR1 and CDR2: MDHEN, SYDVKM. CDR3 DNA sequence: TGTGCCAGCAGTCCAGGGGGCCGAGGGGAAAAACTGTTTTTT. Translated, it gives CASSPGGRGEKLFF.

This clone was detected a few times. With a much larger clone just one base away, this may be a read error. This rearrangement joins TRBV5-4 to TRBJ2-3; TRBD1 or TRBD2 may be the D gene (5 bases each). Trimming removed 2 bases from V and 4 bases from J, with 17 bases in between. Germline CDR1 SGHNT, CDR2 YYREEE (reference sequence). The CDR3 runs 16 residues. CDR3 bases: TGTGCCAGCAGCTTCCCCCTAGGGACCGTCTCAGATACGCAGTATTTT. As protein: CASSFPLGTVSDTQYF.

This clone was found a few times. The chain carries TRBV28 and TRBJ1-2; TRBD1 aligns across 7 bases. The CDR3 runs 12 residues. Germline lookup yields CDR1 MDHEN and CDR2 SYDVKM. V lost 4 bases and J lost 7; bases outside the gene matches: 3. The CDR3: CASSYRGAGYTF. The CDR3 nucleotides are TGTGCCAGCAGTTACAGGGGCGCTGGCTACACCTTC.

The chain uses TRBV5-1 and TRBJ1-2; 7 bases agree with TRBD1. Germline V gene sequence: CDR1 SGHRS, CDR2 YFSETQ. V shed 4 bases and J 2 bases; nucleotides not matched to a gene: 5. The CDR3 length is 14 residues. CDR3 in DNA: TGCGCCAGCAGCCCACAGGGGACGAACTATGGCTACACCTTC. It yields the protein CASSPQGTNYGYTF.

On this clone: The junction departs from germline at one end; a sequencing error may be responsible. V is TRBV20-1 and J is TRBJ2-3; 16 positions agree with TRBD2. The CDR3 is 16 residues long. Germline CDR1 DFQATT, CDR2 SNEGSKA (reference sequence). The CDR3 here is CSASGTSGRASDMQYF. The DNA of the CDR3 is TGCAGTGCGTCCGGGACTAGCGGGAGGGCCTCAGATATGCAGTATTTT.

The gene calls are TRBV18 and TRBJ1-5; no firm D call. The CDR3 has 15 amino acids. Trimming stripped 5 bases from V and 0 bases from J, with 11 bases between. The V gene's germline CDR1 is KGHSH and CDR2 LQKENI. The CDR3 protein is CASSAWVASNQPQHF. CDR3 sequence (DNA): TGTGCCAGCTCAGCCTGGGTAGCTAGCAATCAGCCCCAGCATTTT.

The table lists this clone with many counts. The J gene is TRBJ2-5, the V gene TRBV20-1; 7 bases align to TRBD2. This CDR3 has 14 residues. Germline assignment: CDR1 DFQATT and CDR2 SNEGSKA (reference sequence). The ends lost 6 bases at V and 3 bases at J; junction bases unmatched: 10. As DNA, the CDR3 is TGCAGTGCCGGGGAGGGGCAGGAAGAAGAGACCCAGTACTTC. This gives the protein CSAGEGQEEETQYF.

The rearrangement uses TRBV20-1 and TRBJ2-5; tentatively, D is TRBD2 (5 bases). Germline V gene lookup returns CDR1 DFQATT and CDR2 SNEGSKA (reference sequence). This CDR3 region has 14 residues. Trimming removed 1 base from V and 5 bases from J, with 14 bases in between. In DNA, the CDR3 is TGCAGTGCTAGAGGTGACGGGGTAGTGGAGACCCAGTACTTC. Translation: CSARGDGVVETQYF.